The 27 T cell receptor beta chains listed next were all sequenced from one sample in a study of sequential checkpoint blockade in melanoma. Assay: immunoSEQ multiplex PCR; the TCRdb copy retains only in-frame clones and omits some. The table records 20,000 to 25,000 clones, roughly 75% of them present only once. Treatment denoted: randomized to nivolumab then ipilimumab (arm A) or the reverse (arm B). The specimen was CD8+ T cells sorted from blood (inferred from file names), collected from a patient given nivolumab and ipilimumab in sequence. Every receptor here comes from a human donor with melanoma.

The genes are TRBV4-1 and TRBJ2-6, with D maybe TRBD2 (6 bases). Germline V lookup: CDR1 MGHRA, CDR2 YSYEKL. CDR3 length: 18 amino acids. Trimming removed 4 bases at V and 0 bases at J, with 16 bases between. The CDR3 nucleotides are TGCGCCAGCAGCCCTGGACGGAGGGGCAGCTCTGGGGCCAACGTCCTGACTTTC. Translating gives CASSPGRRGSSGANVLTF.

The chain is built from TRBV27 and TRBJ1-4, with D tentatively TRBD1 (6 bases). CDR3 length: 15 residues. CDR1 is MNHEY and CDR2 is SMNVEV in the germline V gene (reference sequence). V lost 6 bases and J 8 bases, leaving 19 bases between the germline ends. The CDR3 nucleotides read TGTGCCAGCAGCCCTTATCGGGGGGGCAGCGAAAAACTGTTTTTT. Translating it yields CASSPYRGGSEKLFF.

This clone is deemed medium-sized. The chain carries TRBV19 and TRBJ2-7, with D tentatively TRBD2 (5 bases). V was shortened by 6 bases and J by 0 bases, with 15 bases between the two germline ends. The CDR3 consists of 15 residues. Per the germline V gene, CDR1 is LNHDA and CDR2 is SQIVND (reference sequence). The CDR3 reads CASRVRAPFSYEQYV. The CDR3 DNA follows: TGTGCCAGTAGGGTGAGGGCTCCTTTCTCCTACGAGCAGTACGTC.

This rearrangement joins TRBV6-4 to TRBJ2-6; the D gene is possibly TRBD1 (5 bases). This CDR3 contains 17 residues. Germline lookup yields CDR1 MRHNA and CDR2 SNTAGT. Trimming removed 5 bases from V and 1 base from J, with 15 bases in between. The DNA for the CDR3 is TGTGCCAGCAGTTTAGGGGATGCCTCATCTGGGGCCAACGTCCTGACTTTC. Protein product: CASSLGDASSGANVLTF.

The chain carries TRBV6-5 and TRBJ2-7; tentative D call: TRBD2 (6 bases). Germline CDR1 reads MNHEY; CDR2 reads SVGAGI. V lost 8 bases to trimming and J lost 6 bases, with 17 bases between them. The CDR3 extends over 13 amino acids. Written as DNA, the CDR3 is TGTGCCAGCTCGGGACTCTACCGATTCGAGCAGTACTTC. It is translated as CASSGLYRFEQYF.

This clone was picked up many times. The chain carries TRBV7-9 and TRBJ2-7, with a weak D call TRBD1 (6 bases). Looked up from germline, CDR1 is SEHNR and CDR2 is FQNEAQ (reference sequence). This CDR3 comprises 17 residues. Trimming took off 5 bases at V and 5 bases at J, with 25 bases between the two ends. CDR3 nucleotides: TGTGCCAGCAGCCCCGCACCCCCGGGACACGAGGACCACGAGCAGTACTTC. As protein: CASSPAPPGHEDHEQYF.

The J gene is TRBJ2-1, the V gene TRBV27; D may be TRBD1 (6 bases). Looked up from germline, CDR1 is MNHEY and CDR2 is SMNVEV (reference sequence). V was cut by 1 base and J by 10 bases, with 8 bases left in between. The CDR3 contains 12 residues. Here the CDR3 reads CASSLYQGEQFF. CDR3 nucleotide sequence: TGTGCCAGCAGTTTATATCAGGGGGAGCAGTTCTTC.

This clone was counted once. The chain employs TRBV29-1 and TRBJ2-7; 7 nucleotides align to TRBD2. The CDR3 length is 13 residues. Germline V CDR1 and CDR2: SQVTM, ANQGSEA. Trimming removed 6 bases from V and 0 bases from J; junction bases left unmatched: 5. The CDR3 reads CSVLGGSSYEQYF. The DNA of the CDR3 is TGCAGCGTACTGGGAGGGTCCTCCTACGAGCAGTACTTC.

The chain couples TRBV4-1 to TRBJ2-1; the D gene is possibly TRBD1 (5 bases). Germline CDR1 and CDR2: MGHRA and YSYEKL. The CDR3 consists of 15 residues. Trimming cost V 2 bases and J 0 bases, with 8 bases left between them. The CDR3 is CASSQWQGSYNEQFF. DNA of the CDR3: TGCGCCAGCAGCCAATGGCAGGGCTCCTACAATGAGCAGTTCTTC.

The chain carries TRBV7-2 and TRBJ2-5, with TRBD2 matching over 10 bases. Germline V gene lookup returns CDR1 SGHTA and CDR2 FQGNSA. V lost 1 base, J lost 8 bases, and 10 bases stayed unmatched. There are 16 residues in the CDR3. The CDR3 spells CASSLGGRSSGGTQYF. DNA for the CDR3: TGTGCCAGCAGCTTAGGAGGCAGATCTAGCGGGGGTACCCAGTACTTC.

CDR3 in DNA: TGTGCCAGCAGCTTGCCCACAGGGGTGGGCACAGATACGCAGTATTTT. Protein: CASSLPTGVGTDTQYF. The genes are TRBV5-6 and TRBJ2-3, with TRBD1 identical over 7 bases. The CDR3 spans 16 residues. Germline assignment: CDR1 SGHDT and CDR2 YYEEEE. Trimming at V came to 1 base and at J to 1 base, leaving 6 bases not matched to a gene.

The rearrangement joins TRBV6-1 to TRBJ2-7, with D unclear. This CDR3 has 12 amino acids. Looked up from germline, CDR1 is MNHNS and CDR2 is SASEGT. Deletions cut 6 bases from V and 4 bases from J, with 10 bases between. The CDR3 loop is CASSRRRYEQYF. The CDR3 bases are TGTGCCAGCAGCCGAAGGCGGTACGAGCAGTACTTC.

The gene calls are TRBV5-8 and TRBJ1-3; TRBD1 aligns across 7 bases. With V trimmed by 4 bases and J by 3 bases, 4 bases remained unmatched. The CDR3 runs 14 residues. CDR1 and CDR2 (germline): SGHTS, YDEGEE. The chain's CDR3 is CASSPTGLGNTIYF. In DNA, the CDR3 is TGTGCCAGCAGCCCGACAGGGCTTGGAAACACCATATATTTT.

The gene calls are TRBV4-1 and TRBJ1-1; D is possibly TRBD1 (5 bases). The CDR3 covers 16 residues. V was cut by 0 bases and J by 5 bases, with 16 bases left in between. The germline V gene has CDR1 MGHRA and CDR2 YSYEKL. The CDR3 sequence: CASSQDFRVGVTEAFF. The CDR3 DNA is TGCGCCAGCAGCCAAGACTTTAGGGTAGGGGTAACTGAAGCTTTCTTT.

V is TRBV4-3 and J is TRBJ2-4; D might be TRBD2 (7 bases). The CDR3 has 17 amino acids. V lost 0 bases to trimming and J lost 3 bases, with 15 bases between them. Germline values: CDR1 LGHNA, CDR2 YSLEER. The CDR3 DNA reads TGCGCCAGCAGCCAAGATAGGGGGAGGGGGTACAAAAACATTCAGTACTTC. This codes for CASSQDRGRGYKNIQYF.

CDR3 nucleotides: TGTGCCAGCAGCGGACCCAGGGTGCTGAACACTGAAGCTTTCTTT. Translation gives CASSGPRVLNTEAFF. The chain joins TRBV9 to TRBJ1-1, with D perhaps TRBD1 (5 bases). The V end lost 3 bases, the J end lost 0 bases, and 12 bases lay between the germline ends. The length of the CDR3 is 15 residues. Germline V lookup: CDR1 SGDLS, CDR2 YYNGEE.

V and J are TRBV6-1 and TRBJ1-2; 7 bases match TRBD1. V lost 5 bases to trimming and J lost 8 bases; unmatched junction nucleotides: 14. The CDR3 totals 15 residues. CDR1 and CDR2 (germline): MNHNS, SASEGT. The CDR3 protein is CASSSGTVPYLGYTF. The CDR3 DNA follows: TGTGCCAGCAGTTCTGGGACAGTGCCCTACCTCGGCTACACCTTC.

The CDR3 bases are TGTGCCAGCAGCCTAGGGGGCAGGTACGGCACAGATACGCAGTATTTT. Encoded protein: CASSLGGRYGTDTQYF. The chain recombines TRBV9 with TRBJ2-3, with 7 bases matching TRBD1. Germline V lookup: CDR1 SGDLS, CDR2 YYNGEE. The CDR3 totals 16 residues. The V gene end was trimmed by 4 bases and the J gene end by 1 base; junction bases not matched to a gene: 9.

The CDR3 is CASSLTERGILYGYTF. CDR3 coding DNA: TGTGCCAGCAGTTTAACGGAACGGGGGATACTCTATGGCTACACCTTC. This sequence joins TRBV27 and TRBJ1-2; D is perhaps TRBD1 (5 bases). The CDR3 has 16 amino acids. Germline CDR1 and CDR2: MNHEY and SMNVEV (reference sequence). Trimming removed 2 bases at V and 4 bases at J, with 17 bases between.

This clone was detected only a few times. CDR3 bases: TGTGCCAGCAGCAGAGGAGGGGCAGGTCAGCCCCAGCATTTT. It yields the protein CASSRGGAGQPQHF. The rearrangement links TRBV21-1 to TRBJ1-5. TRBV21-1 is annotated as a pseudogene. The CDR3 is made up of 14 amino acids.

The chain couples TRBV7-2 to TRBJ2-7; 8 nucleotides align to TRBD2. The CDR3 runs to 15 residues. The germline V gene has CDR1 SGHTA and CDR2 FQGNSA. The V gene end was trimmed by 6 bases and the J gene end by 3 bases; junction bases not matched to a gene: 10. The CDR3 here is CASSLAGGIYYEQYF. CDR3 nucleotide sequence: TGTGCCAGCAGTCTCGCGGGGGGTATCTACTACGAGCAGTACTTC.

V gene TRBV27 combines with J gene TRBJ2-7; TRBD1 is a possible D gene (6 bases). With 2 bases removed from V and 2 bases from J, the gap between germline ends came to 13 bases. Per germline, CDR1 MNHEY and CDR2 SMNVEV (reference sequence). The CDR3 runs 15 residues. The DNA of the CDR3 is TGTGCCAGCAGTTTAAGTACAGGGCCCCCCTACGAGCAGTACTTC. It is translated as CASSLSTGPPYEQYF.

This chain connects TRBV7-3 to TRBJ2-1, with 7 positions matching TRBD2. This CDR3 comprises 16 residues. Looked up from germline, CDR1 is SGHTA and CDR2 is FQGTGA. Unmatched junction bases numbered 16, after V lost 5 bases and J lost 9 bases. CDR3 residues: CASSPGGLGVLSEQFF. CDR3 nucleotide sequence: TGTGCCAGCAGCCCCGGAGGACTAGGTGTGTTAAGTGAGCAGTTCTTC.

The rearrangement uses TRBV19 and TRBJ2-1; TRBD2 might be the D (5 bases). Germline CDR1 LNHDA, CDR2 SQIVND (reference sequence). Trimming cost V 5 bases and J 6 bases, with 11 bases left between them. This CDR3 contains 13 residues. CDR3 amino acids: CASSVFSGNEQFF. CDR3 in DNA: TGTGCCAGTAGTGTCTTCAGCGGCAATGAGCAGTTCTTC.

V and J are TRBV6-5 and TRBJ2-1; weak D call: TRBD2 (6 bases). There are 15 residues in the CDR3. The germline V gene encodes CDR1 MNHEY and CDR2 SVGAGI. V shed 0 bases and J shed 0 bases, with 6 bases lying between them. In DNA form, the CDR3 reads TGTGCCAGCAGTTACTCGGGGGGCTCCTACAATGAGCAGTTCTTC. Translating it yields CASSYSGGSYNEQFF.

Turning to this clone: The likely explanation is a read error, given a far larger clone one base away. The V call is TRBV4-3, the J call TRBJ2-5; perhaps TRBD1 as D (6 bases). The end of the DNA fits TRBJ2-7 better, so the J call may be wrong. From germline, CDR1 is LGHNA and CDR2 YSLEER. The CDR3 covers 17 residues. CDR3 in amino acids: CASSPAPPGHEDHEQYF. The DNA of the CDR3 is TGCGCCAGCAGCCCCGCACCCCCGGGACACGAGGACCACGAGCAGTACTTC.

This clone appeared a few times. This chain uses TRBV4-3 with TRBJ1-6; D is ambiguous. CDR1 and CDR2 from the germline V gene are LGHNA and YSLEER. The length of the CDR3 is 13 residues. V lost 4 bases, J lost 7 bases, and 8 bases lay in between. The CDR3 DNA is TGCGCCAGCAGCCTTTATGAGAATTCACCCCTCCACTTT. Protein product: CASSLYENSPLHF.